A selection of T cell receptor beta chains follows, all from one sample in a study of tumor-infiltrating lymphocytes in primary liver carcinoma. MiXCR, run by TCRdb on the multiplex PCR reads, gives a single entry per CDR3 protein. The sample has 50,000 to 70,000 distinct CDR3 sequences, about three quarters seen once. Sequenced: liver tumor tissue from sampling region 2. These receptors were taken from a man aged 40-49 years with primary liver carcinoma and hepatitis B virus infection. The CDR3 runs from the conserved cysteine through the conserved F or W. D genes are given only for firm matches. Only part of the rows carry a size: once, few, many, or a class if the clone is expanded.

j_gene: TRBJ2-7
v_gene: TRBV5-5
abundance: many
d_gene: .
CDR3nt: TGTGCCAGCAGCTTTGACATCACCTACGAGCAGTACTTC
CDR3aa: CASSFDITYEQYF

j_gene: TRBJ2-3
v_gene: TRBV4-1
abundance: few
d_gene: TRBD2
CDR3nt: TGCGCCAGCAGCCAAGGACTAGCGGGAGCAGATACGCAGTATTTT
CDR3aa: CASSQGLAGADTQYF

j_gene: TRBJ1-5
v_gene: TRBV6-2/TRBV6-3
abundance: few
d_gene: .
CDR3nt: TGTGCCAGCAGTTACTCCCCTTACAGGGATAGCAATCAGTCCCAGCATTTT
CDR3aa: CASSYSPYRDSNQSQHF

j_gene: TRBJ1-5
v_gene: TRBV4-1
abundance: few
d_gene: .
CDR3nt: TGCGCCAGCAGTCCCTTAGAGGGGAGCAATCAGCCCCATCATTTT
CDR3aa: CASSPLEGSNQPHHF

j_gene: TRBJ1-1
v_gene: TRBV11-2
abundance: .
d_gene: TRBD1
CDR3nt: TGTGCCAGCAGCGCCAGGACAGGGGGTCCGGCTGAAATTTCCTTT
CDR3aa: CASSARTGGPAEISF

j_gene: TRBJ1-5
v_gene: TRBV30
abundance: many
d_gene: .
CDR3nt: TGTGCCTGGAGTGGCCATACAAATCAGCCCCAGCATTTT
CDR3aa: CAWSGHTNQPQHF

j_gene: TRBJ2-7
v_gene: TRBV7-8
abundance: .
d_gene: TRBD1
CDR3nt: TGTGCCAGCAGCCGGGACAGCTCCTACGAGCAGTACTTC
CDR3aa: CASSRDSSYEQYF

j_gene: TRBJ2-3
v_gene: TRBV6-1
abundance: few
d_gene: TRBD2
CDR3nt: TGTGCCAGCACTGAAATAGCGGGAGGGAGGACAGATGCGCAGTATTTT
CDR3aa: CASTEIAGGRTDAQYF

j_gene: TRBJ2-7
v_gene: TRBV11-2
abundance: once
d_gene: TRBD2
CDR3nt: TGTGCCAGCAGGTTAGTGGCTAGCGGACCAGGAGTGGAGCAGTACTTC
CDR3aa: CASRLVASGPGVEQYF

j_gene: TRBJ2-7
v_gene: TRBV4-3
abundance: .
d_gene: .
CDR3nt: TGCGCCGGCGGCCAAGATTATGAGGGTTCTTACGAGCAGTACTTC
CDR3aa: CAGGQDYEGSYEQYF

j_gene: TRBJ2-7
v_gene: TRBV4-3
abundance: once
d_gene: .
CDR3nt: TGCGCCGGCAGCCAGGCCCTTGAGTACACCGAGCGGTACTTC
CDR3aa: CAGSQALEYTERYF

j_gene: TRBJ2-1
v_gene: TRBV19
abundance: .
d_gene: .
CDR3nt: TGTGCCAGTAGTATAGTCGGTAGTGGGTCGAATTACAATGAGCAGTTCTTC
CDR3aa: CASSIVGSGSNYNEQFF

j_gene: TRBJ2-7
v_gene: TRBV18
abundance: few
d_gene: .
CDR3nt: TGTGCCAGCTCACCGATAGGGCTCGTGGACGAGCAGTACTTC
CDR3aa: CASSPIGLVDEQYF

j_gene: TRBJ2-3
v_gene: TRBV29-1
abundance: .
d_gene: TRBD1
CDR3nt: TGTCGCGTTTCCGGGACAGGGGCGTCAGATACGCAGTATTTT
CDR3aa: CRVSGTGASDTQYF

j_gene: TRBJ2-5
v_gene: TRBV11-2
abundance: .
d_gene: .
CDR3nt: TGTGCCAGCAGCTGTTGGACTGGTCCCGCGGAGACCCAGTACTTC
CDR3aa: CASSCWTGPAETQYF

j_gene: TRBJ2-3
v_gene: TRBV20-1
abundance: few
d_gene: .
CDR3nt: TGCAGTGCTCCTGGAGACCCGGGCACAGATACGCAGTATTTT
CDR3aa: CSAPGDPGTDTQYF

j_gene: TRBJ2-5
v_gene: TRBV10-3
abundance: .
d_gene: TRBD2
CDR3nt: TGTGTCACCGTGCCAGGACTAGCGATGGAGACCCAGTACTTC
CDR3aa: CVTVPGLAMETQYF

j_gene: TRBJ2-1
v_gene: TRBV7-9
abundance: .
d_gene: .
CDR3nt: TGTGCCAGCAGCTTTCTTGGTGAGTGGTTCTTC
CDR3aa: CASSFLGEWFF

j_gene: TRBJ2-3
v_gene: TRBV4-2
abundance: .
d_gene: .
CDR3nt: TGTGCCAGCAGCCAAGGAGCTAGTAGGGCAGATACGCAGTATTTT
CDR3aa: CASSQGASRADTQYF

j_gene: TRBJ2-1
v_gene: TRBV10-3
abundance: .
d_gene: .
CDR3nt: TGTGCCATCAGTGAGAGGGGCGACGGTGTGCAGTTCTTC
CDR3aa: CAISERGDGVQFF

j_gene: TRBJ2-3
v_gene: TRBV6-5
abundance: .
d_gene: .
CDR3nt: TGTGCCAGCAACCCAAGACTAGTGGGAACAGATACGCAGTATTTT
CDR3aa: CASNPRLVGTDTQYF

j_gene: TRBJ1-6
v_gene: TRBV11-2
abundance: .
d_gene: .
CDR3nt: TGTGCCAGCAGCTTAGAGTGGAAAGGGAATTCACATCTCCACTTT
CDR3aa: CASSLEWKGNSHLHF

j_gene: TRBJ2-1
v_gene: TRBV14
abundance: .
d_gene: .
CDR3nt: TGTGCCAGCAGCCAAGATTGGGTGTACAATGAGCAGTTCTTC
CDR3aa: CASSQDWVYNEQFF

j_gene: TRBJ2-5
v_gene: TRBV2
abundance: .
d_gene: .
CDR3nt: TGTGCCAGCAGTCGACTAGTGGCTGGGCAAGAGACCCAGTACTTC
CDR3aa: CASSRLVAGQETQYF

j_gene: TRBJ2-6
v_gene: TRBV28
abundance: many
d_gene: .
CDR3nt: TGTGCCAGCAAACCGGACTCGTCTGGGGCCAACGTCCTGACTTTC
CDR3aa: CASKPDSSGANVLTF

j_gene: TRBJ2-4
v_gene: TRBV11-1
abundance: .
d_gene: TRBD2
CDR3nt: TGTGCCAGCAGTTTTCCCGGGAATAGCGGGACCAAAAACATCCAGTACTTC
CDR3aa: CASSFPGNSGTKNIQYF

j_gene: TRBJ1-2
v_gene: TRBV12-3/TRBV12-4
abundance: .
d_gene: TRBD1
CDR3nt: TGTGCCGGCAGCCTCGAACAGGGGGCAAAGTATGGCTACACCTTT
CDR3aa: CAGSLEQGAKYGYTF

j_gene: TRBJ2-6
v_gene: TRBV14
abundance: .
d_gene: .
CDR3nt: TGTGTCAGCAGCCAAGGCGCAGCTAGGGCCAACGTCCTGACTTTC
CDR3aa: CVSSQGAARANVLTF

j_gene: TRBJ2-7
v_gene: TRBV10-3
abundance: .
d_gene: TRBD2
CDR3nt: TGTGCCACTGGGACTAGCGGGGGTTACGAGCAGTACTTC
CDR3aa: CATGTSGGYEQYF

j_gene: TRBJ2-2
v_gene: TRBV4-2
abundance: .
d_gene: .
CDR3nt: TGTGCCAGCAGCCAATACGAGGACGAACAGTCAGCCGGGGAGCTGTTTTTT
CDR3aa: CASSQYEDEQSAGELFF

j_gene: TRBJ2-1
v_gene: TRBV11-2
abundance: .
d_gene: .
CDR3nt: TGTGTCAGCACCTCGACCGGAATTGCGCAGTTCTTC
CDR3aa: CVSTSTGIAQFF

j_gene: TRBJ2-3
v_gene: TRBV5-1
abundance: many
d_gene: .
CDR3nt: TGCGCCAGCAGCTTTGGGGGACGGACTAGCACAGATACGCAGTATTTT
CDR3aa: CASSFGGRTSTDTQYF

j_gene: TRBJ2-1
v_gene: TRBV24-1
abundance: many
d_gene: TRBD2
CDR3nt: TGTGCCACCAGTGACCCGACTAGCGGGAAGTATTATGAGCAGTTCTTC
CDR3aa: CATSDPTSGKYYEQFF

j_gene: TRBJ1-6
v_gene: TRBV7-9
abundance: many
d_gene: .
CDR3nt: TGTGCCAGCAGCCCCACCGGGGCCGGGACACAGCAGAATTCACCCCTCCACTTT
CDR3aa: CASSPTGAGTQQNSPLHF

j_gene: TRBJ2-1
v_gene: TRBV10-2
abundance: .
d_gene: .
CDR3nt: TGTGCCAGCAGCCTTGAGTGGGAGGATATGTACTATGAGCAGTTCTTC
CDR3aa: CASSLEWEDMYYEQFF

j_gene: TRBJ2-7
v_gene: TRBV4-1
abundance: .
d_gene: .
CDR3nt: .
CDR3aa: CASSQGVGTGAFYEQYF

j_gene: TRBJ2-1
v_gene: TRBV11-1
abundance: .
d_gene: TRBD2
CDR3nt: TGTACCAGCAGCTTAGCGAAGCGGGGGGGCTATAATGAGCAGTTCTTC
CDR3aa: CTSSLAKRGGYNEQFF

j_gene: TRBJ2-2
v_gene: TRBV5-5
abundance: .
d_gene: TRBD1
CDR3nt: TGTGCCAGCAGCTTTTCGCGGACAGGGAGCGCCGGCGGGGAACTGTTTTTT
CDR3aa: CASSFSRTGSAGGELFF

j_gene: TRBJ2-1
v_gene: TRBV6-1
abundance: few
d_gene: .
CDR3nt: TGTGCCAGCAGTGAAACGCAGGGGAGGCAGTTCTTC
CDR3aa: CASSETQGRQFF

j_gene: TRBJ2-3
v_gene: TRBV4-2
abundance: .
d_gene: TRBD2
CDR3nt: TGTGTTAGCAGCCAAATTGAGGGTGGTAGCGGGGGGACAGATACGCAGTATTTT
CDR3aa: CVSSQIEGGSGGTDTQYF

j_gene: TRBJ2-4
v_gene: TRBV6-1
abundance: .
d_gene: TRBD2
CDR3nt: TGTGCCTGCAGTGAAGAGGCGAGCGGGAGGACTAGCGCCAAAAACATTCAGTACTTC
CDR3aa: CACSEEASGRTSAKNIQYF

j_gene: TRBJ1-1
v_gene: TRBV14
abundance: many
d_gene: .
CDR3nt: TGTGCCAGCAGGCCCCGGGAGGGAAACACTGAAGCTTTCTTT
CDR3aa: CASRPREGNTEAFF

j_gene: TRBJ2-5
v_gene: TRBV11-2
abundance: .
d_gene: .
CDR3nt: TGTGGCAGCAGCTTAACAGCTGGGGGCTCTGGGGAGACCCAGTACTTC
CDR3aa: CGSSLTAGGSGETQYF

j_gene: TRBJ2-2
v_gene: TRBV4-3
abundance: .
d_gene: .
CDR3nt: TGCGCCAGCATCCAAGATAGGGGGGCCGAGGGCGGGGAGCTGTTTTTT
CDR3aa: CASIQDRGAEGGELFF

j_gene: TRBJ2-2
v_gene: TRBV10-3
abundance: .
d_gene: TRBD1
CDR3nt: TGTGTCATCAGGGGGCGGGACGACACCGGGGAGCTGTTTTTC
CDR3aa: CVIRGRDDTGELFF

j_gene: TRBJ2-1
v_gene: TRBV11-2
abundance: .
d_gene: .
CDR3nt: TGTGTCAGCAGTTCGACCGGGATTGCGCGGTTCTTC
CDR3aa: CVSSSTGIARFF

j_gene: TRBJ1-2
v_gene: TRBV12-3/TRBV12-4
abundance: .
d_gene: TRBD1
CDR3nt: TGCGCCGGCAACCTCGGACAGGGGGCAAACTATGGCTACACATTC
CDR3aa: CAGNLGQGANYGYTF

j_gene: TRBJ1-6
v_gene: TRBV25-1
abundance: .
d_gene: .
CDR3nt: TGTGCCAGCAGTGATCGAGGTATCTATAATTCACACCTCCACTTT
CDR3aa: CASSDRGIYNSHLHF

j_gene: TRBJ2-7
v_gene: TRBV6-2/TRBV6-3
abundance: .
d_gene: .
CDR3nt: TGTGCCAGCAAACCGGGATGCCTCACCTCCACCTACGAGCAGTACTTC
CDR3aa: CASKPGCLTSTYEQYF

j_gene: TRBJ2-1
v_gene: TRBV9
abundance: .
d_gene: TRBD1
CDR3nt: TGTGCCAGCAGCATAGGGGGCTCCCCCTACAATGAGCAGTTCTTC
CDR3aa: CASSIGGSPYNEQFF

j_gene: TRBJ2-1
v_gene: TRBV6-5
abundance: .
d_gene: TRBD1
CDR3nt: TGTGCCAGCAGTGAGGACAGGGTGGTCAATGAGCAGTTCTTC
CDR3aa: CASSEDRVVNEQFF

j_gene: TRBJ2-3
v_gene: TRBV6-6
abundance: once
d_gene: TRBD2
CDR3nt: TGTGCCAGCAGTTATACATACCTAGCGGGGATCACAGATACGCAGTATTTT
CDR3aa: CASSYTYLAGITDTQYF

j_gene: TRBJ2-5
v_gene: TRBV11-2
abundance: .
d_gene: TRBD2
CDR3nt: TGTGCCAGCGGTCAAACTCATGGCGGGGGGGAAGAGACCCAGTACTTC
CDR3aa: CASGQTHGGGEETQYF

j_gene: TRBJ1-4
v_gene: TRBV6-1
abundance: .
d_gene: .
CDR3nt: TGTGTCAGCAGTGTTCAGGCGGTGACTAATGAAAAACTGTTTTTT
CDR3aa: CVSSVQAVTNEKLFF

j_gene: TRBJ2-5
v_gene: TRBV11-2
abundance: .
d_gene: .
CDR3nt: TGTACCAGCAGCTTATTGGCAGGCCAAGAGACCCAGTACTTC
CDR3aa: CTSSLLAGQETQYF

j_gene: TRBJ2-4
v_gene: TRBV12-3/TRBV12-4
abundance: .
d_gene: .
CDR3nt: TGTACCAGCAGTTTATGGGGTGGGGCGGACATAGCCAAAAACATCCACTACTTC
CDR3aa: CTSSLWGGADIAKNIHYF

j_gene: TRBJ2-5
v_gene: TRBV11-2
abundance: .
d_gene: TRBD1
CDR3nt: TGTACCAACAGCTTAACAACAGGGGGCTCGGGGGAGACCCAGTACTTC
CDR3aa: CTNSLTTGGSGETQYF